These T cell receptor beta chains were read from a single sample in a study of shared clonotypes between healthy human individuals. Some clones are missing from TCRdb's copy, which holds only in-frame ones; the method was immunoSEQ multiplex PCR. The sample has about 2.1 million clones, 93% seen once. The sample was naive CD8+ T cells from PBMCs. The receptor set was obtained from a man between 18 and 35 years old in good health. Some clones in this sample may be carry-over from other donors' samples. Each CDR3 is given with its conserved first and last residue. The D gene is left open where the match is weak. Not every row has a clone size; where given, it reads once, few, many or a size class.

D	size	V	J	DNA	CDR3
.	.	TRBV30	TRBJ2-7	TGTGCCTGTAAGCCGGGACATTCCTACGAGCAGTACTTC	CACKPGHSYEQYF
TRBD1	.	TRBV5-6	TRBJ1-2	TGTGCCAGCAGCCAGATGGGACAGACCTATGGCTACACCTTC	CASSQMGQTYGYTF
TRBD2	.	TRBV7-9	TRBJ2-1	TGTGCCAGCAGCCCACCGAGCGGGAGTAATATTGAGCAGTTCTTC	CASSPPSGSNIEQFF
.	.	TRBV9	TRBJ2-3	TGTGCCAGCAGCGTAGGTCCCCCCCGCACAGATACGCAGTATTTT	CASSVGPPRTDTQYF
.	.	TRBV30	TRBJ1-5	TGTGCCTGGAGTGTATCCCCCCTGGACAGATATCAGCCCCAGCATTTT	CAWSVSPLDRYQPQHF
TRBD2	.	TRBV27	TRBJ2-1	TGTGCCAGCAGTTTATCCCTAGCGGTCTCCTACAATGAGCAGTTCTTC	CASSLSLAVSYNEQFF
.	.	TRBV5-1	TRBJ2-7	TGCGCCAGCATTTTAATCACCGGGACACCCTACGAGCAGTACTTC	CASILITGTPYEQYF
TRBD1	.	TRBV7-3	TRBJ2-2	TGTGCCAGCAGCTCCCATTATAGGGACAGCCACACCGGGGAGCTGTTTTTT	CASSSHYRDSHTGELFF
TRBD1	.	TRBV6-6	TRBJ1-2	TGTGCCAGCAGTTACCTCTGGGACAGGGAAGATGGCTACACCTTC	CASSYLWDREDGYTF
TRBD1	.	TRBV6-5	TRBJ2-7	TGTGCCAGCAGTTACACAGGGACAGGAGGGCAGCACTTC	CASSYTGTGGQHF
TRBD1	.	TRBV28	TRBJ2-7	TGTGCCAGCAGGGGACAGCCACTCTCCTACGAGCAGTACTTC	CASRGQPLSYEQYF
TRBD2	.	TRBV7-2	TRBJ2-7	TGTGCCAGCAGCTTAGGAACTAGCGAACACTTCTACGAGCAGTACTTC	CASSLGTSEHFYEQYF
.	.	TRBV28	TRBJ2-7	TGTGCCAGCAAAGGTTGGGGGCCGTGGGAGCAGTACTTC	CASKGWGPWEQYF
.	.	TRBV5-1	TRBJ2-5	TGCGCCAGCAGCCCGATCCTGACAGGCCAAGAGACCCAGTACTTC	CASSPILTGQETQYF
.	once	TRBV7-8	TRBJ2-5	TGTGCCAGCAGCTTAGTAGGGGTCCAAGAGACCCAGTACTTC	CASSLVGVQETQYF
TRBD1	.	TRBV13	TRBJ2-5	TGTGCCAGCAGCCACGGACAGGGGGAGTTCGGAGAGACCCAGTACTTC	CASSHGQGEFGETQYF
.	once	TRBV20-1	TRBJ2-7	TGCAGTGCAGGCCCGCTTCGGGAGCAGTACTTC	CSAGPLREQYF
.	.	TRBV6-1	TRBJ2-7	TGTGCCAGCAGGATACCCGTAGGGGGGTCCGAGCAGTACTTC	CASRIPVGGSEQYF
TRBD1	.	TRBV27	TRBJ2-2	TGTGCCAGTACACGGACAGGGGCGGCCGGGGAGCTGTTTTTT	CASTRTGAAGELFF
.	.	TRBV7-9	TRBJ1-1	TGTGCCAGCAGCCAACGGACGACGAACACTGAAGCTTTCTTT	CASSQRTTNTEAFF
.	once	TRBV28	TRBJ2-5	TGTGCCAGCAGTTTTTTGCAGACCCAGTACTTC	CASSFLQTQYF
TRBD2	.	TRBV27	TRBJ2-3	TGTGCCAGCAGTTTATACGGAGCGGGAGGGCCTCAAGATACGCAGTATTTT	CASSLYGAGGPQDTQYF
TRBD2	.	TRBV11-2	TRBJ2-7	TGTGCCAGCAGCTTGGTGATGCGGCTAGCGGGAGCTGAAGAGCAGTACTTC	CASSLVMRLAGAEEQYF
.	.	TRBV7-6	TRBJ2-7	TGTGCCAGCAGCTCGGGACACATTAGCTTCTACGAGCAGTACTTC	CASSSGHISFYEQYF
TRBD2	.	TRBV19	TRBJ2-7	TGTGCCAGTCGCATAGCGGGAGGCTACGAGCAGTACTTC	CASRIAGGYEQYF
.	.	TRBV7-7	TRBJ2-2	TGTGCCACAGGGTCCGGAACCGGTGAGCTGTTTTTT	CATGSGTGELFF
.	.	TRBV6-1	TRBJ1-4	TGTGCCAGCAGCGGGGGGAGGGGCCCTAATGAAAAACTGTTTTTT	CASSGGRGPNEKLFF
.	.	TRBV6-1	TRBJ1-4	TGTGCCAGCAGTGAACGAGGAGGGAGAGGTGAAAAACTGTTTTTT	CASSERGGRGEKLFF
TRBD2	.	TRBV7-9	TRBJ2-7	TGTGCCAGCAGCTTATGGCGGGAGGACTTCTCCTACGAGCAGTACTTC	CASSLWREDFSYEQYF
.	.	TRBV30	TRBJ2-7	TGTGCCTGGAGGCGCGACTACGAGCAGTACTTC	CAWRRDYEQYF
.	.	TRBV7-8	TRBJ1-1	TGTGCCAGCAGCCCTCAAAAGAACACTGAAGCTTTCTTT	CASSPQKNTEAFF
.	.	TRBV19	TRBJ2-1	TGTGCCAGTAGTATCCGATTAGGGGTGTATGAGCAGTTCTTC	CASSIRLGVYEQFF
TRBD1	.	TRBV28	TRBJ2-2	TGTGCCAGCAGTGGACAGGGGAGGGGCGGGGAGCTGTTTTTT	CASSGQGRGGELFF
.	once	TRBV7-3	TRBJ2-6	TGTGCCAGCAGCTCCCTTCCCGGAGAAAGCTCTGGGGCCAACGTCCTGACTTTC	CASSSLPGESSGANVLTF
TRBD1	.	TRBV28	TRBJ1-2	TGTGCCAGCAGCAAAAGGGACAGGGCCCTTTATGGGAATGGCTACACCTTC	CASSKRDRALYGNGYTF
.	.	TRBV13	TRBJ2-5	TGTGCCAGCAGCTTAGTTACGGGGCAAGAGACCCAGTACTTC	CASSLVTGQETQYF
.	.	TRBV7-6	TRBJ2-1	TGTGCCAGCAGCTTAGCGGGCGGCACCCCCAATGAGCAGTTCTTC	CASSLAGGTPNEQFF
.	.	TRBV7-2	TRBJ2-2	TGTGCCAGCAGCTTTAGCGTGAGAGGAGGCACCGGGGAGCTGTTTTTT	CASSFSVRGGTGELFF
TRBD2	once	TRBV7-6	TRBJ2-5	TGTGCCAGCAGCTTAGTTGCGGGAGGGACGGTCGGGGAGACCCAGTACTTC	CASSLVAGGTVGETQYF
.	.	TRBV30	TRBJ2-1	TGTGCCTGGAGTGTACTAAGAGGTGAGCAGTTCTTC	CAWSVLRGEQFF
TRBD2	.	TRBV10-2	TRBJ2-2	TGCGCCAGCACCCTAGCGGGAGGTCCCGGGGAGCTGTTTTTT	CASTLAGGPGELFF
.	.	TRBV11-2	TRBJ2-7	TGTGCCAGCAGCTTAGTCCCCGCCCAGTACGAGCAGTACTTC	CASSLVPAQYEQYF
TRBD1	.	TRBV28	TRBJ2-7	TGTGCCAGCAGTTCGCCAAAGGACAGGGGGCGGTACGAGCAGTACTTC	CASSSPKDRGRYEQYF
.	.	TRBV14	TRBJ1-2	TGTGCCAGCAGCCAAGCACTACTTAACTATGGCTACACCTTC	CASSQALLNYGYTF
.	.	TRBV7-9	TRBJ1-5	TGTGCCAGCAGCTTAGTGGGGGGAGGGAGCAATCAGCCCCAGCATTTT	CASSLVGGGSNQPQHF